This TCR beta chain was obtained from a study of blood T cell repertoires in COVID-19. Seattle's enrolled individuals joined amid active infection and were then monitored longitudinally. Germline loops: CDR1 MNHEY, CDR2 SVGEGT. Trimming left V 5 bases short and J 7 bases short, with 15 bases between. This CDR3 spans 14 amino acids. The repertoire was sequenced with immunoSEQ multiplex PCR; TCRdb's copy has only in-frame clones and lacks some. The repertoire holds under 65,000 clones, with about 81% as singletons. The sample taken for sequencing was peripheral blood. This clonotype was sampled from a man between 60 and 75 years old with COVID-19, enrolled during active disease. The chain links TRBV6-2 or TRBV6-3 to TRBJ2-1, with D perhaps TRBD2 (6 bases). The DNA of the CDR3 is TGTGCCAGCAGTCCACCGGGAGTGTGGAATGAGCAGTTCTTC. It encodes CASSPPGVWNEQFF.